The sequence of this T cell receptor (beta chain) was determined in a study of CD8+CD57+ T cells in acquired aplastic anemia. Flow cytometry had shown expanded CD8+CD57+ cells in the patients chosen for sequencing. According to the study, genomic DNA was the template for TCR beta VDJ and CDR3 profiling. Each CDR3 protein gets one entry after TCRdb re-called the reads with MiXCR. Of around 290,000 distinct CDR3 sequences in the sample, about three fifths were seen once. V shed 4 bases, J shed 11 bases, and the junction held 6 bases outside the gene matches. This CDR3 is built from 14 residues. Per the germline V gene, CDR1 is LNHNV and CDR2 is YYDKDF (reference sequence).

This receptor was identified in a human donor with aplastic anemia. Sequencing was done on a sample of sorted CD4+, CD8+, or CD8+CD57+ T cells (not recorded which) from PBMCs. V and J are TRBV15 and TRBJ1-6; 9 bases fit TRBD1. The CDR3 nucleotides are TGTGCCACCAGCATAACAGGGGGCCGGGCACCCCTCCACTTT. Protein: CATSITGGRAPLHF.